Listed below are T cell receptor beta chains from one sample, sequenced in a study of shared clonotypes between healthy human individuals. Here immunoSEQ multiplex PCR was the method, and the copy in TCRdb shows in-frame clones only, minus some. The table lists about 1,800,000 clones, about 95% of them singletons. Specimen: naive CD8+ T cells sorted from blood. The source is a man in his late teens or twenties in good health. Each CDR3 is given with its conserved first and last residue. A D gene is named only where the DNA matches it firmly. For some rows the clone size is stated as once, few or many, or as a class when expanded; others skip it.

TRBV7-9	once	TRBD1	15	TRBJ2-5	CASSQTGTLQETQYF	TGTGCCAGCAGCCAGACAGGGACCCTCCAAGAGACCCAGTACTTC
TRBV28	few	TRBD1	16	TRBJ1-5	CASSPYDRGSNQPQHF	TGTGCCAGCAGTCCCTATGACAGGGGAAGCAATCAGCCCCAGCATTTT
TRBV6-1	-	-	16	TRBJ2-5	CASSEGTMPPQETQYF	TGTGCCAGCAGTGAAGGGACAATGCCCCCTCAAGAGACCCAGTACTTC
TRBV7-9	-	-	15	TRBJ1-1	CASSLADTLNTEAFF	TGTGCCAGCAGCTTAGCTGACACCCTTAATACCGAAGCTTTCTTT
TRBV7-8	-	TRBD2	16	TRBJ2-5	CASSLEGLAGWETQYF	TGTGCCAGCAGCTTAGAGGGACTAGCGGGGTGGGAGACCCAGTACTTC
TRBV10-3	-	TRBD1	19	TRBJ2-2	CAISEWNPGQLSNTGELFF	TGTGCCATCAGTGAGTGGAATCCGGGACAGCTATCGAACACCGGGGAGCTGTTTTTT
TRBV9	-	-	13	TRBJ1-2	CASSVGTNYGYTF	TGTGCCAGCAGCGTGGGAACTAACTATGGCTACACCTTC
TRBV5-6	-	-	16	TRBJ2-3	CASSLLSRSPTDTQYF	TGTGCCAGCAGCTTGCTTAGCCGTTCACCAACAGATACGCAGTATTTT
TRBV7-9	-	-	14	TRBJ2-3	CASSLSLALDTQYF	TGTGCCAGCAGCTTATCCCTGGCCCTGGATACGCAGTATTTT
TRBV29-1	-	-	12	TRBJ1-4	CSARATNEKLFF	TGCAGCGCGAGGGCAACTAATGAAAAACTGTTTTTT
TRBV11-2	-	-	15	TRBJ2-7	CASSLGPGRSYEQYF	TGTGCCAGCAGCTTAGGTCCAGGGCGCTCCTACGAGCAGTACTTC
TRBV27	-	-	16	TRBJ1-5	CASSLSARNSNQPQHF	TGTGCCAGCAGTTTATCGGCCAGGAATAGCAATCAGCCCCAGCATTTT
TRBV21-1	-	-	13	TRBJ1-2	CASSKTGAYGYTF	TGTGCCAGCAGCAAGACAGGGGCATATGGCTACACCTTC
TRBV9	-	-	13	TRBJ2-2	CASSSANTGELFF	TGTGCCAGCAGCTCGGCGAACACCGGGGAGCTGTTTTTT
TRBV7-9	-	-	12	TRBJ1-2	CASSLPGDGYTF	TGTGCCAGCAGCTTACCGGGGGATGGCTACACCTTC
TRBV4-3	-	-	16	TRBJ1-2	CASSQDGGVPNYGYTF	TGCGCCAGCAGCCAAGATGGTGGCGTTCCTAACTATGGCTACACCTTC
TRBV9	-	-	17	TRBJ1-1	CASSRNGGTFLNTEAFF	TGTGCCAGCAGCCGCAACGGGGGTACTTTTTTGAACACTGAAGCTTTCTTT
TRBV7-9	-	TRBD1	15	TRBJ2-7	CASSPPTGPSYEQYF	TGTGCCAGCAGCCCCCCGACAGGGCCCTCCTACGAGCAGTACTTC
TRBV4-3	-	-	14	TRBJ2-1	CASSLGGSYNEQFF	TGCGCCAGCAGCTTGGGCGGGTCCTACAATGAGCAGTTCTTC
TRBV6-5	once	TRBD1	14	TRBJ2-7	CASRPQGSVWEQYF	TGTGCCAGCAGGCCACAGGGGAGTGTGTGGGAGCAGTACTTC
TRBV6-6	once	-	16	TRBJ2-3	CASSYIAAGDPDTQYF	TGTGCCAGCAGTTACATTGCGGCAGGGGATCCAGATACGCAGTATTTT
TRBV6-5	few	-	13	TRBJ1-2	CASSYTGKDGYTF	TGTGCCAGCAGTTACACAGGGAAAGATGGCTACACCTTC
TRBV7-9	-	TRBD1	14	TRBJ2-7	CASSFPGQPYEQYF	TGTGCCAGCAGCTTTCCGGGACAGCCCTACGAGCAGTACTTC
TRBV19	-	TRBD1	14	TRBJ2-5	CASRLGQGKETQYF	TGTGCCAGTAGATTGGGACAGGGAAAAGAGACCCAGTACTTC
TRBV28	-	-	15	TRBJ2-3	CASSLGWGSTDTQYF	TGTGCCAGCAGCTTGGGCTGGGGGAGCACAGATACGCAGTATTTT
TRBV29-1	-	-	12	TRBJ1-2	CSVLRTDYGYTF	TGCAGCGTTCTTCGCACAGACTATGGCTACACCTTC
TRBV5-6	-	-	15	TRBJ2-5	CASSLEAGPGETQYF	TGTGCCAGCAGCTTGGAGGCAGGCCCAGGGGAGACCCAGTACTTC
TRBV27	-	-	15	TRBJ1-2	CASSPPGAANYGYTF	TGTGCCAGCAGCCCACCCGGGGCGGCCAACTATGGCTACACCTTC
TRBV4-3	-	TRBD1	17	TRBJ2-7	CASSPGGTGVAGYEQYF	TGCGCCAGCAGCCCCGGGGGGACAGGGGTAGCGGGCTACGAGCAGTACTTC
TRBV27	once	-	16	TRBJ2-7	CASSLSVGVFSYEQYF	TGTGCCAGCAGTTTATCGGTGGGAGTCTTCTCTTACGAGCAGTACTTC
TRBV4-2	-	-	14	TRBJ1-4	CASSQDRVPEKLFF	TGTGCCAGCAGCCAAGACAGGGTACCTGAAAAACTGTTTTTT
TRBV28	-	TRBD1	16	TRBJ2-7	CASSSGTETSSYEQYF	TGTGCCAGCAGTTCCGGGACAGAGACATCCTCCTACGAGCAGTACTTC
TRBV6-5	-	TRBD1	14	TRBJ1-1	CASSYMDRVAEAFF	TGTGCCAGCAGTTACATGGACAGGGTGGCTGAAGCTTTCTTT
TRBV11-3	-	-	13	TRBJ2-2	CASSSRITGELFF	TGTGCCAGCAGCTCGAGGATCACCGGGGAGCTGTTTTTT
TRBV5-6	-	-	14	TRBJ1-1	CASSETGVWTEAFF	TGTGCCAGCAGCGAGACAGGTGTTTGGACTGAAGCTTTCTTT
TRBV4-1	-	TRBD1	15	TRBJ2-7	CASSQAGTGFQEQYF	TGCGCCAGCAGCCAAGCCGGGACAGGGTTTCAGGAGCAGTACTTC
TRBV15	-	TRBD2	15	TRBJ2-5	CATSWTSGTQETQYF	TGTGCCACCAGCTGGACTAGCGGGACGCAAGAGACCCAGTACTTC
TRBV4-1	-	-	15	TRBJ2-7	CASSHAPPGSYEQYF	TGCGCCAGCAGCCACGCCCCCCCGGGGAGTTACGAGCAGTACTTC
TRBV9	-	TRBD1	15	TRBJ1-5	CASSAQGIDDQPQHF	TGTGCCAGCAGCGCACAGGGGATAGACGATCAGCCCCAGCATTTT
TRBV4-1	-	-	13	TRBJ2-7	CASSQVDTYEQYF	TGCGCCAGCAGCCAAGTGGACACCTACGAGCAGTACTTC
TRBV2	-	-	15	TRBJ1-1	CASTSSEGLGVEAFF	TGTGCCAGCACCTCCTCCGAGGGTTTGGGGGTTGAAGCTTTCTTT
TRBV6-1	-	TRBD2	13	TRBJ2-7	CASKERGTYEQYF	TGTGCCAGCAAGGAGCGGGGCACCTACGAGCAGTACTTC
TRBV7-6	-	-	13	TRBJ2-7	CASSTYDRNEQYF	TGTGCCAGCAGCACCTACGACAGAAACGAGCAGTACTTC
TRBV6-5	-	-	16	TRBJ1-1	CASSYSTGERNTEAFF	TGTGCCAGCAGTTACTCGACAGGAGAGAGGAACACTGAAGCTTTCTTT
TRBV4-1	-	TRBD1	15	TRBJ2-1	CASSQGQGASAEQFF	TGCGCCAGCAGCCAAGGGCAGGGGGCTTCGGCTGAGCAGTTCTTC